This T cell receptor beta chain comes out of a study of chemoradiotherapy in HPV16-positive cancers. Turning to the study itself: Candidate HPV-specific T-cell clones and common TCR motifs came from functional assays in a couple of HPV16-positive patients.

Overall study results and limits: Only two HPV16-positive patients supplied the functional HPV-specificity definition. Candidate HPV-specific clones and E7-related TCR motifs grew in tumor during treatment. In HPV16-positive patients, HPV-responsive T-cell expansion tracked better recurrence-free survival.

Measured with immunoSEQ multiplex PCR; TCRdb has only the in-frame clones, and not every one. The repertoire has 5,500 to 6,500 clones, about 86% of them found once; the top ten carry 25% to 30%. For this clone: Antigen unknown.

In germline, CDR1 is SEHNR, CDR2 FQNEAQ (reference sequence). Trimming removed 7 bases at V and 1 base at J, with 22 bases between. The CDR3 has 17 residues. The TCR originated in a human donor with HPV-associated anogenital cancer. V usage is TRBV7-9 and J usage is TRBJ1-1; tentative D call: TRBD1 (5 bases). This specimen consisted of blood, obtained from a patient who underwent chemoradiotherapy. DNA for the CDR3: TGTGCCAGCACTAAGTCAGCCGCAACAGGACAGAACACTGAAGCTTTCTTT. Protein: CASTKSAATGQNTEAFF.